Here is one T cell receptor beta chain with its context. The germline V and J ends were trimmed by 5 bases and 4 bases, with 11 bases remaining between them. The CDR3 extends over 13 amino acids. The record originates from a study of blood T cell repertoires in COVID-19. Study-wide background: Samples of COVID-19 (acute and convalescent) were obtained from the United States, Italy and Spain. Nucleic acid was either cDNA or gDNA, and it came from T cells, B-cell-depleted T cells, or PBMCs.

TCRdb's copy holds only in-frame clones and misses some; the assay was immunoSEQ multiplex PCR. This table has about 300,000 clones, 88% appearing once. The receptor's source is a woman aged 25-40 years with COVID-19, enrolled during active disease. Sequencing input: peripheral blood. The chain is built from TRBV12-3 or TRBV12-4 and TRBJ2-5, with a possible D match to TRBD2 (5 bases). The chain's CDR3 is CASSGEGGETQYF. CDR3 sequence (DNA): TGTGCCAGCAGTGGAGAAGGAGGAGAGACCCAGTACTTC.